The source of this TCR beta chain is a study of cytomegalovirus exposure and HLA in healthy donors. The study, taken as a whole, reports: Later genetic work tied a missense DCLRE1C variant to beta-chain V and J trimming. It was confirmed in vitro that a few of the CMV-associated chains were specific for CMV antigens. Among the sequence variants, a highly shared cluster was likely an artifact of sequencing.

Germline CDR1 reads LGHNA; CDR2 reads YNFKEQ. CDR3 size: 15 residues. With respect to this clone: Antigen specificity is unknown. At one end, the junction sequence differs from germline, possibly due to a read error.

The study ran its PCR with 60 Vbeta and 13 Jbeta primers. The assay was immunoSEQ multiplex PCR, and TCRdb's table has in-frame clones only and misses some. The table records fewer than 200,000 clones, 70% to 80% of them present only once. The sequenced sample consisted of PBMCs. This TCR came from a man in his forties or fifties in good health and CMV-seronegative. J is TRBJ2-7 and V is TRBV4-2; D is unclear. This CDR3 reads CASSKEDNAGYEQYF. The CDR3 nucleotides read TGTGCCAGCAGCAAAGAAGACAACGCCGGCTACGAGCAGTACTTC.